Here is one TCR beta chain with its context. This sample stems from a study of shared clonotypes between healthy human individuals. Germline CDR1 SGHAT, CDR2 FQNNGV. V trimming: 4 bases; J trimming: 0 bases; junction bases outside the gene matches: 8. CDR3 length: 16 amino acids. TCRdb keeps only in-frame clones here, not all; method: immunoSEQ multiplex PCR. The sample has around 2.1 million clones; about 92% are singletons. It was CD45RO-negative cells, positively selected for CCR7, that made up naive CD8 cells, with terminally differentiated effector memory CD45RA+ cells excluded. The sequencing sample was made of naive CD8+ T cells from PBMCs. The chain joins TRBV11-2 to TRBJ2-7, with TRBD2 identical over 8 bases. This TCR came from a man aged 18 to 35 in good health. Some clones in this sample may be carry-over from other donors' samples. CDR3 residues: CASSWREVVHSYEQYF. In nucleotides, the CDR3 is TGTGCCAGCAGCTGGCGGGAGGTAGTACACTCCTACGAGCAGTACTTC.